Included here is one T cell receptor beta chain sequence, with context. This sample was taken from a study of blood T cell repertoires in COVID-19. Some clones are missing from TCRdb's copy, which holds only in-frame ones; the method was immunoSEQ multiplex PCR. The sample contains 250,000 to 300,000 clones, 88% of which appear only once. Trimming left V 3 bases short and J 2 bases short, with 10 bases between. There are 14 residues in the CDR3. Germline assignment: CDR1 SEHNR and CDR2 FQNEAQ (reference sequence). Sequences were obtained from peripheral blood. This receptor was identified in a woman in her 30s with COVID-19, enrolled during active disease. V gene TRBV7-9 combines with J gene TRBJ1-2; a possible D gene is TRBD1 (5 bases). The DNA of the CDR3 is TGTGCCAGCAGCTTTTTCAGGGCCAACTATGGCTACACCTTC. It yields the protein CASSFFRANYGYTF.